These T cell receptor beta chains were read from a single sample in a study of vaccination and CD4 T cells after COVID-19. These receptors are not linked to any known antigen. TCRdb reprocessed the PCR reads with MiXCR, giving one entry per CDR3 protein. The sample consists of about 14,000 distinct CDR3 sequences, 63% of them appearing once. The sample was CD4+ T cells from blood, cultured in vitro. Receptor source: a human donor who had recovered from COVID-19. The CDR3 runs from the conserved cysteine through the conserved F or W. A D gene is named only where the DNA matches it firmly. Some rows have no size entry. The others give once, few or many, or a class for an expanded clone.

TRBJ2-7 | TRBV10-2 | NA | few | CASLGVRSYEQYF | TGCGCCAGCCTAGGGGTTCGGTCCTACGAGCAGTACTTC
TRBJ2-6 | TRBV11-2 | NA | NA | CASSLAQNSGANVLTF | TGTGCCAGCAGCTTAGCCCAGAACTCTGGGGCCAACGTCCTGACTTTC
TRBJ1-4 | TRBV20-1 | NA | NA | CSARVNEKLFF | TGCAGTGCTAGGGTCAATGAAAAACTGTTTTTT
TRBJ2-5 | TRBV7-2 | NA | NA | CASSPSGRQETQYF | TGTGCCAGCAGTCCCTCGGGCCGCCAAGAGACCCAGTACTTC
TRBJ1-1 | TRBV19 | NA | NA | CASSMVSERPTAFF | TGTGCCAGTAGTATGGTGAGCGAACGCCCGACAGCTTTCTTT
TRBJ2-7 | TRBV20-1 | TRBD2 | NA | CSALPGLAATLDEQYF | TGCAGTGCCCTACCGGGACTAGCGGCAACACTAGACGAGCAGTACTTC
TRBJ2-2 | TRBV5-4 | NA | once | CASSNKNSRGQLFF | TGTGCCAGCAGCAACAAAAACTCCAGAGGTCAGCTGTTTTTT
TRBJ1-6 | TRBV19 | TRBD1 | few | CASTDRAFSNSPLHF | TGTGCCAGTACGGACAGGGCTTTTTCTAATTCACCCCTCCACTTT
TRBJ2-2 | TRBV10-1 | TRBD1 | once | CASSRGPVGELFF | TGCGCCAGCAGCAGGGGGCCGGTCGGGGAGCTGTTTTTT
TRBJ2-1 | TRBV7-9 | TRBD2 | NA | CASSLRASGSIYEQFF | TGTGCCAGCAGCTTACGGGCTAGCGGGAGTATCTATGAGCAGTTCTTC
TRBJ1-1 | TRBV7-6 | NA | once | CASSGSLMNTEAFF | TGTGCCAGCAGCGGAAGTTTAATGAACACTGAAGCTTTCTTT
TRBJ2-1 | TRBV6-2/TRBV6-3 | NA | NA | CASSEERLGQFF | TGTGCCAGCAGCGAGGAGCGTTTGGGGCAGTTCTTC
TRBJ1-3 | TRBV10-1 | NA | few | CASSESSSGNTIYF | TGCGCCAGCAGTGAGAGTAGCTCTGGAAACACCATATATTTT